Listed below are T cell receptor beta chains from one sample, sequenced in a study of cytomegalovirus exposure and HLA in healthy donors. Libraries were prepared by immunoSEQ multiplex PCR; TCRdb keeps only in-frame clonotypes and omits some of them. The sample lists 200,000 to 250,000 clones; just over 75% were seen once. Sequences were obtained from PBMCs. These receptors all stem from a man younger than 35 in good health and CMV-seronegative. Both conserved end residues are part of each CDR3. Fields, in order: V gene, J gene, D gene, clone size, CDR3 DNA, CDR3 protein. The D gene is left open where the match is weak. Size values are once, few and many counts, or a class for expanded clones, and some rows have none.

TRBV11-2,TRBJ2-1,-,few,TGTGCCAGCAGCCACCTGACAGGTTCCAATGAGCAGTTCTTC,CASSHLTGSNEQFF
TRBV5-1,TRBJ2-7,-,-,TGCGCCAGCAGCCCCGACATAATTTCCTACGAGCAGTACTTC,CASSPDIISYEQYF
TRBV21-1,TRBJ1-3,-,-,TGTGCCAGCAGCAAAGCCCGACAGTTCTCTGGAAACACCATATATTTT,CASSKARQFSGNTIYF
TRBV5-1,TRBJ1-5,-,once,TGCGCCAGCAGCTTGGAAGAGGGAAGCAATCAGCCCCAGCATTTT,CASSLEEGSNQPQHF
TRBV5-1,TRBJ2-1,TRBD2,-,TGCGCCAGCAGCTTGGTTTGGACTAGCGGGAGGGTTCCCTACAATGAGCAGTTCTTC,CASSLVWTSGRVPYNEQFF
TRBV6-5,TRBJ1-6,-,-,TGTGCCAGCAGTTACCGGTGGACTACTAATTCACCCCTCCACTTT,CASSYRWTTNSPLHF
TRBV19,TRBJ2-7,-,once,TGTGCCAGTAGTGCGCAGGGGTCCTACGAGCAGTACTTC,CASSAQGSYEQYF
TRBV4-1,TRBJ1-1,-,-,TGCGCCAGCAGCCAAGATCTTGAGAGGGTTGGTGCTTTCTTT,CASSQDLERVGAFF
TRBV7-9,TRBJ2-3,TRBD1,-,TGTTCCAGCAGCCACCTACCGGGACAGGGGAGCGATACGCAGTATTTT,CSSSHLPGQGSDTQYF
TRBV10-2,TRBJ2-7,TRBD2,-,TGCGCCAGCACCCCTGGGGCGGGAGTTGAGCAGTACTTC,CASTPGAGVEQYF
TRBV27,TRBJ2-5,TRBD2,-,TGTGCCAGCTGCCCGGGGGGGCGACGGGAGACCCAGTACTTC,CASCPGGRRETQYF
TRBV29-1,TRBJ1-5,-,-,TGCAGCGTTGGGTCAGGGTCGGATCAGCCCCAGCATTTT,CSVGSGSDQPQHF
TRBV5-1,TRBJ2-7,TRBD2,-,TGCGCCAGCAGCTTGGCCGGGACTAGCGGCTACGAGCAGTACTTC,CASSLAGTSGYEQYF
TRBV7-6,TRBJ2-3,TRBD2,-,TGTGCCAGCAGCTTAGCCGCCGCCCTACTAGCGGGAGGATCAGATACGCAGTATTTT,CASSLAAALLAGGSDTQYF
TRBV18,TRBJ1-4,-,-,TGTGCCAGCTCATCGGGAAATAGTGAAAAACTGTTTTTT,CASSSGNSEKLFF
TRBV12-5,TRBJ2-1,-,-,TGTGCTAGTGGTCAGCAGGGGTATGAGCAGTTCTTC,CASGQQGYEQFF
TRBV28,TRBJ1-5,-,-,TGTGCCAGCAGGACAGGACGGTTCTATCAGCCCCAGCATTTT,CASRTGRFYQPQHF
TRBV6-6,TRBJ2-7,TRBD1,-,TGTGCCAGCAGACCCCCGGGACAGGGGAGGGGGTACGAGCAGTACTTC,CASRPPGQGRGYEQYF
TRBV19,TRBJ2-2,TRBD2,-,TGTGCCAGTACCGTACTAGCGGAATACACCGGGGAGCTGTTTTTT,CASTVLAEYTGELFF
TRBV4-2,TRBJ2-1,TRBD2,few,TGTGCCAGCAGCCAAGATAGGGGCGGGAGCTCGTCTCCTAACAATGAGCAGTTCTTC,CASSQDRGGSSSPNNEQFF
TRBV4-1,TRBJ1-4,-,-,TGCGCCAGCAGCCAACTTGTTGTCCAGCGGGCAACTAATGAAAAACTGTTTTTT,CASSQLVVQRATNEKLFF
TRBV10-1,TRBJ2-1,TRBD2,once,TGCGCCAGCAGTGAGCCGGGACTACGAGGTGAGCAGTTCTTC,CASSEPGLRGEQFF
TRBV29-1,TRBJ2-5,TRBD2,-,TGCAGCGTTGAAACTACGGGAGGGCCGGGGGAGACCCAGTACTTC,CSVETTGGPGETQYF
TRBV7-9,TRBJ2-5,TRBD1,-,TGTGCCAGCAGCTTCCATTGGACAGGGCAAGAGACCCAGTACTTC,CASSFHWTGQETQYF
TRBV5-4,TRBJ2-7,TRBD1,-,TGTGCCAGCAGCCCGGGACAGGGGGCCAACGAGCAGTACTTC,CASSPGQGANEQYF
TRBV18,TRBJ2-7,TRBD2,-,TGTGCCAGCTCACCACTCCGGCTAGCGGGGGCCGAGCAGTACTTC,CASSPLRLAGAEQYF
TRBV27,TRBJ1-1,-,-,TGTGCCAGCAGTAAGATTCGGGGGACTGAAGCTTTCTTT,CASSKIRGTEAFF
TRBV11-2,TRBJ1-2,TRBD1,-,TGTGCCAGCAGTCCCAACAGGGGGCAGGATGGCTACACCTTC,CASSPNRGQDGYTF
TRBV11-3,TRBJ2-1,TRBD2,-,TGTGCCAGCAGCAGTACCCGACTAGCGGGAGGGCCTCTTCAGTTCTTC,CASSSTRLAGGPLQFF
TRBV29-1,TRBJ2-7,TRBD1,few,TGCAGCGTCGAAAATTTACAGGGGGCGACCTCCCTCTACGAGCAGTACTTC,CSVENLQGATSLYEQYF
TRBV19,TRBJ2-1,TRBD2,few,TGTGCCAGTAGTATAAGCGGCGGGAGCTCCTACAATGAGCAGTTCTTC,CASSISGGSSYNEQFF
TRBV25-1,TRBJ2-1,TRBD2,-,TGTGCCAGCAGTGGAGCGGGAGGACCCTACAATGAGCAGTTCTTC,CASSGAGGPYNEQFF
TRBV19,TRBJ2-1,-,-,TGTGCCAGTAGTTCCAAAGGGGATACTGAGCAGTTCTTC,CASSSKGDTEQFF
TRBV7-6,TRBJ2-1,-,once,TGTGCCAGCAGCTTTAGTCAGGGGATTGCGTATGAGCAGTTCTTC,CASSFSQGIAYEQFF
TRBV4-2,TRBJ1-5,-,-,TGTGCCAGCAGCCAAGGAGGAGGTAACAATCAGCCCCAGCATTTT,CASSQGGGNNQPQHF
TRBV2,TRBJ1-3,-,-,TGTGCCAGCACCGCCGGTTACACCATATATTTT,CASTAGYTIYF
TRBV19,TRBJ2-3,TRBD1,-,TGTGCCAGTAGTCGCGGACAGGGTGGTTTCACAGATACGCAGTATTTT,CASSRGQGGFTDTQYF
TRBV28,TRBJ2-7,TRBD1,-,TGTGCCAGCAGTACACGACAGGGGCAGTACTTC,CASSTRQGQYF
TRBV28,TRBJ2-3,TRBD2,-,TGTGCCAGCAGTTTATGGGTACGAGCGGGAGTGACAGATACGCAGTATTTT,CASSLWVRAGVTDTQYF
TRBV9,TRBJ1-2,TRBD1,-,TGTGCCAGCAGCAGACAGGGATATGGCTACACCTTC,CASSRQGYGYTF
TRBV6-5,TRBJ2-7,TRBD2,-,TGTGCCAGCAGTTCCTTTAGCGGGTTCACCTACGAGCAGTACTTC,CASSSFSGFTYEQYF
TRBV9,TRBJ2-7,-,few,TGTGCCAGCAGCGTAGGGGCCGCCTACGAGCAGTACTTC,CASSVGAAYEQYF
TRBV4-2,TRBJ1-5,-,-,TGTGCCAGCAGCCAAGGAGTGGGGGGGCATAGCAATCAGCCCCAGCATTTT,CASSQGVGGHSNQPQHF
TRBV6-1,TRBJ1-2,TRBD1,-,TGTGCCAGCAGTGATAGGACAGGCGGCGGCTACACCTTC,CASSDRTGGGYTF
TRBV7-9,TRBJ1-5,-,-,TGTGCCAGCAGCTTTTCCGGGACCCGGGAGAATCAGCCCCAGCATTTT,CASSFSGTRENQPQHF
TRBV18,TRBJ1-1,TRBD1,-,TGTGCCAGCTCGCGGGACAGGAAGGTGACTGAAGCTTTCTTT,CASSRDRKVTEAFF
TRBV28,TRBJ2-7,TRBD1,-,TGTGCCAGCACACTAGGGTTGTACGGACAGGGGAGGGAGGAGCAGTACTTC,CASTLGLYGQGREEQYF
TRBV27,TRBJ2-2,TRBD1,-,TGTGCCAGCAGTCCCGCCGGGACAGGTCGGACTGGGGAGCTGTTTTTT,CASSPAGTGRTGELFF
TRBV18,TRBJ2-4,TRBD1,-,TGTGCCAGCTCAGGGGGACAGGGTGACATTCAGTACTTC,CASSGGQGDIQYF
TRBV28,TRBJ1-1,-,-,TGTGCCAGCATTGATGGGGGGGGTATAGCTGAAGCTTTCTTT,CASIDGGGIAEAFF
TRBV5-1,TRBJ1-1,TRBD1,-,TGCGCCAGCAGCATGCCGTACAGGGGGCGTTCCACTGAAGCTTTCTTT,CASSMPYRGRSTEAFF